A selection of T cell receptor beta chains follows, all from one sample in a study of a mutant IDH1 vaccine in newly diagnosed glioma. The antigens for these receptors are not known. Here immunoSEQ multiplex PCR was the method, and the copy in TCRdb shows in-frame clones only, minus some. Of roughly 70,000 clones listed, over 75% are singletons. Specimen: PBMCs, collected from a glioma patient whose treatment included an IDH1 peptide vaccine. These receptors were obtained from a young man with glioma. CDR3s include the opening cysteine and the closing phenylalanine or tryptophan. The D gene is left open where the match is weak. Size values are once, few and many counts, or a class for expanded clones, and some rows have none.

clone size: .; V gene: TRBV18; D gene: TRBD1; J gene: TRBJ1-1; CDR3 protein: CASSRTGVTEAFF; CDR3 DNA: TGTGCCAGCTCACGTACAGGGGTTACTGAAGCTTTCTTT
clone size: .; V gene: TRBV28; D gene: .; J gene: TRBJ1-5; CDR3 protein: CASSLHRYLIYSNQPQHF; CDR3 DNA: TGTGCCAGCAGTTTACACAGGTACCTGATTTATAGCAATCAGCCCCAGCATTTT
clone size: few; V gene: TRBV30; D gene: .; J gene: TRBJ1-3; CDR3 protein: CAWRQDGSGNTIYF; CDR3 DNA: TGTGCCTGGAGGCAGGATGGCTCTGGAAACACCATATATTTT
clone size: once; V gene: TRBV21-1; D gene: .; J gene: TRBJ2-3; CDR3 protein: CASSPPQEGSTDTQYF; CDR3 DNA: TGTGCCAGCAGCCCTCCCCAGGAGGGAAGCACAGATACGCAGTATTTT
clone size: .; V gene: TRBV7-9; D gene: .; J gene: TRBJ1-3; CDR3 protein: CASSLGDPTSGNTIYF; CDR3 DNA: TGTGCCAGCAGCTTAGGTGACCCTACCTCTGGAAACACCATATATTTT
clone size: .; V gene: TRBV13; D gene: TRBD2; J gene: TRBJ2-3; CDR3 protein: CASSRPTSGSTDTQYF; CDR3 DNA: TGTGCCAGCAGCCGTCCGACTAGCGGGAGCACAGATACGCAGTATTTT
clone size: .; V gene: TRBV27; D gene: TRBD1; J gene: TRBJ2-7; CDR3 protein: CASRRTGEWSEQYF; CDR3 DNA: TGTGCCAGCAGAAGGACAGGGGAATGGAGCGAGCAGTACTTC
clone size: .; V gene: TRBV6-5; D gene: TRBD1; J gene: TRBJ2-7; CDR3 protein: CASSSIGTGGVLEQYF; CDR3 DNA: TGTGCCAGCAGTTCCATCGGGACAGGGGGGGTATTGGAGCAGTACTTC
clone size: .; V gene: TRBV5-4; D gene: .; J gene: TRBJ1-1; CDR3 protein: CASSLGYAGSRRRPEAFF; CDR3 DNA: TGTGCCAGCAGCTTGGGATACGCAGGCTCTCGTAGGAGGCCTGAAGCTTTCTTT
clone size: .; V gene: TRBV6-1; D gene: TRBD2; J gene: TRBJ2-7; CDR3 protein: CASSELGLAAIVGRSYEQYF; CDR3 DNA: TGTGCCAGCAGTGAATTAGGACTAGCGGCCATCGTCGGACGCTCCTACGAGCAGTACTTC
clone size: .; V gene: TRBV6-5; D gene: TRBD1; J gene: TRBJ2-3; CDR3 protein: CASSYKGAGTDTQYF; CDR3 DNA: TGTGCCAGCAGTTACAAGGGGGCAGGCACAGATACGCAGTATTTT
clone size: .; V gene: TRBV7-3; D gene: TRBD1; J gene: TRBJ1-5; CDR3 protein: CASSANADRGGQPQHF; CDR3 DNA: TGTGCCAGCAGCGCTAACGCGGACAGGGGGGGACAGCCCCAGCATTTT
clone size: .; V gene: TRBV30; D gene: .; J gene: TRBJ2-1; CDR3 protein: CAWDRNQGNEQFF; CDR3 DNA: TGTGCCTGGGACAGAAACCAAGGCAATGAGCAGTTCTTC
clone size: .; V gene: TRBV19; D gene: .; J gene: TRBJ2-6; CDR3 protein: CASSMIQGSSGANVLTF; CDR3 DNA: TGTGCCAGTAGTATGATCCAGGGCAGCTCTGGGGCCAACGTCCTGACTTTC
clone size: .; V gene: TRBV2; D gene: .; J gene: TRBJ2-7; CDR3 protein: CASMGSSYEQYF; CDR3 DNA: TGTGCCAGCATGGGGAGCTCCTACGAGCAGTACTTC
clone size: .; V gene: TRBV6-8; D gene: TRBD1; J gene: TRBJ2-7; CDR3 protein: CASSSGKKPRTGSTWGPYEQYF; CDR3 DNA: TGTGCCAGCAGTTCGGGGAAAAAACCTCGGACAGGGAGTACGTGGGGTCCCTACGAGCAGTACTTC
clone size: .; V gene: TRBV4-3; D gene: TRBD2; J gene: TRBJ2-7; CDR3 protein: CASSPKPGLAGGRYEQYF; CDR3 DNA: TGCGCCAGCAGCCCCAAACCGGGACTAGCGGGGGGCCGATACGAGCAGTACTTC
clone size: .; V gene: TRBV15; D gene: TRBD1; J gene: TRBJ2-6; CDR3 protein: CATSRGRTGGPGANVLTF; CDR3 DNA: TGTGCCACCAGCAGAGGAAGGACAGGGGGACCCGGGGCCAACGTCCTGACTTTC
clone size: .; V gene: TRBV27; D gene: .; J gene: TRBJ2-1; CDR3 protein: CASTGPWHHNEQFF; CDR3 DNA: TGTGCCAGCACGGGACCTTGGCACCACAATGAGCAGTTCTTC
clone size: once; V gene: TRBV5-1; D gene: .; J gene: TRBJ2-5; CDR3 protein: CASSASQAQETQYF; CDR3 DNA: TGCGCCAGCAGCGCATCCCAGGCTCAAGAGACCCAGTACTTC
clone size: .; V gene: TRBV11-2; D gene: .; J gene: TRBJ1-5; CDR3 protein: CASSLGGRTAIWPQHF; CDR3 DNA: TGTGCCAGCAGCTTAGGCGGGAGGACGGCTATTTGGCCCCAGCATTTT
clone size: .; V gene: TRBV7-8; D gene: .; J gene: TRBJ1-2; CDR3 protein: CASSLAVHNGYTF; CDR3 DNA: TGTGCCAGCAGCTTAGCTGTACACAATGGCTACACCTTC
clone size: .; V gene: TRBV27; D gene: .; J gene: TRBJ2-3; CDR3 protein: CASSLNRVGNTQYF; CDR3 DNA: TGTGCCAGCAGTTTAAACAGGGTCGGAAATACGCAGTATTTT
clone size: .; V gene: TRBV5-1; D gene: .; J gene: TRBJ1-4; CDR3 protein: CASSLGSGVEKLFF; CDR3 DNA: TGCGCCAGCAGCTTGGGGTCAGGGGTTGAAAAACTGTTTTTT
clone size: few; V gene: TRBV10-3; D gene: TRBD1; J gene: TRBJ1-1; CDR3 protein: CAISESNRGLPEAFF; CDR3 DNA: TGTGCCATCAGTGAGTCGAACAGGGGGCTACCTGAAGCTTTCTTT
clone size: .; V gene: TRBV18; D gene: TRBD1; J gene: TRBJ1-2; CDR3 protein: CASSPLRQGANYGYTF; CDR3 DNA: TGTGCCAGCTCTCCTCTCAGACAGGGGGCGAACTATGGCTACACCTTC
clone size: .; V gene: TRBV28; D gene: .; J gene: TRBJ2-1; CDR3 protein: CASSFEVNNEQFF; CDR3 DNA: TGTGCCAGCAGTTTCGAGGTCAACAATGAGCAGTTCTTC
clone size: .; V gene: TRBV30; D gene: .; J gene: TRBJ2-1; CDR3 protein: CAWTVSGSLGEQFF; CDR3 DNA: TGTGCCTGGACTGTGTCCGGGAGCCTCGGTGAGCAGTTCTTC
clone size: .; V gene: TRBV5-4; D gene: .; J gene: TRBJ1-2; CDR3 protein: CASSLSVGLGYTF; CDR3 DNA: TGTGCCAGCAGCTTGAGTGTGGGTCTCGGCTACACCTTC
clone size: .; V gene: TRBV19; D gene: TRBD2; J gene: TRBJ2-3; CDR3 protein: CASSSGGLAGAADTQYF; CDR3 DNA: TGTGCCAGTAGTTCCGGGGGACTAGCGGGAGCTGCAGATACGCAGTATTTT
clone size: .; V gene: TRBV5-6; D gene: TRBD1; J gene: TRBJ2-7; CDR3 protein: CASSFGQGYYEQYF; CDR3 DNA: TGTGCCAGCAGCTTCGGACAGGGGTACTACGAGCAGTACTTC
clone size: .; V gene: TRBV11-2; D gene: .; J gene: TRBJ2-1; CDR3 protein: CASSPKPPERGYNEQFF; CDR3 DNA: TGTGCCAGCAGCCCAAAACCTCCAGAGAGGGGGTACAATGAGCAGTTCTTC
clone size: few; V gene: TRBV4-3; D gene: .; J gene: TRBJ2-4; CDR3 protein: CASSQAGGPKNIQYF; CDR3 DNA: TGCGCCAGCAGCCAAGCCGGCGGCCCCAAAAACATTCAGTACTTC
clone size: .; V gene: TRBV9; D gene: .; J gene: TRBJ2-7; CDR3 protein: CASSVGPQSQGSYEQYF; CDR3 DNA: TGTGCCAGCAGCGTAGGGCCCCAGTCTCAGGGCTCCTACGAGCAGTACTTC
clone size: .; V gene: TRBV2; D gene: TRBD2; J gene: TRBJ2-3; CDR3 protein: CASSMGTSADTQYF; CDR3 DNA: TGTGCCAGCAGTATGGGGACTAGCGCAGATACGCAGTATTTT
clone size: medium-sized; V gene: TRBV4-3; D gene: TRBD1; J gene: TRBJ2-7; CDR3 protein: CASSQESFGDRGYEQYF; CDR3 DNA: TGCGCCAGCAGCCAAGAAAGCTTTGGGGACAGGGGGTACGAGCAGTACTTC
clone size: .; V gene: TRBV4-3; D gene: TRBD2; J gene: TRBJ2-7; CDR3 protein: CASSQDLAGVYEQYF; CDR3 DNA: TGCGCCAGCAGCCAAGACCTAGCGGGTGTCTACGAGCAGTACTTC
clone size: .; V gene: TRBV19; D gene: .; J gene: TRBJ2-1; CDR3 protein: CASNLRGGSYNEQFF; CDR3 DNA: TGTGCCAGCAACCTCAGGGGAGGTTCCTACAATGAGCAGTTCTTC
clone size: .; V gene: TRBV30; D gene: TRBD1; J gene: TRBJ1-2; CDR3 protein: CAWKGQGSKYGYTF; CDR3 DNA: TGTGCCTGGAAAGGACAGGGCTCGAAATATGGCTACACCTTC
clone size: .; V gene: TRBV18; D gene: TRBD1; J gene: TRBJ1-4; CDR3 protein: CASSPIRDRAGSTNEKLFF; CDR3 DNA: TGTGCCAGCTCCCCCATCCGGGACAGGGCGGGATCAACTAATGAAAAACTGTTTTTT
clone size: .; V gene: TRBV19; D gene: .; J gene: TRBJ2-3; CDR3 protein: CASSIFGSTASDTQYF; CDR3 DNA: TGTGCCAGTAGTATTTTTGGCAGCACCGCGTCAGATACGCAGTATTTT
clone size: .; V gene: TRBV27; D gene: TRBD2; J gene: TRBJ2-7; CDR3 protein: CASSFSYSTWTSGRPISYEQYF; CDR3 DNA: TGTGCCAGCAGTTTCTCCTACTCAACTTGGACTAGCGGGAGGCCGATTTCCTACGAGCAGTACTTC
clone size: .; V gene: TRBV7-2; D gene: TRBD1; J gene: TRBJ1-2; CDR3 protein: CASSTPGQFWGYTF; CDR3 DNA: TGTGCCAGCAGCACACCGGGACAGTTCTGGGGCTACACCTTC
clone size: .; V gene: TRBV30; D gene: TRBD1; J gene: TRBJ1-6; CDR3 protein: CAWNQGTGPSPLHF; CDR3 DNA: TGTGCCTGGAATCAAGGGACAGGGCCTTCACCCCTCCACTTT
clone size: .; V gene: TRBV30; D gene: .; J gene: TRBJ2-7; CDR3 protein: CAWSVDVSYEQYF; CDR3 DNA: TGTGCCTGGAGTGTAGATGTCTCCTACGAGCAGTACTTC
clone size: .; V gene: TRBV6-6; D gene: .; J gene: TRBJ1-5; CDR3 protein: CASSWTSPNQPQHF; CDR3 DNA: TGTGCCAGCAGCTGGACTAGCCCGAATCAGCCCCAGCATTTT
clone size: .; V gene: TRBV7-2; D gene: .; J gene: TRBJ1-1; CDR3 protein: CASSSNRWGAEAFF; CDR3 DNA: TGTGCCAGCAGCTCCAACAGGTGGGGGGCTGAAGCTTTCTTT
clone size: .; V gene: TRBV30; D gene: TRBD2; J gene: TRBJ2-1; CDR3 protein: CAWRTSGLYNEQFF; CDR3 DNA: TGTGCCTGGCGGACTAGCGGCCTCTACAATGAGCAGTTCTTC
clone size: once; V gene: TRBV2; D gene: TRBD1; J gene: TRBJ1-4; CDR3 protein: CASNSDRRIGKLFF; CDR3 DNA: TGTGCCAGCAACTCGGACAGGAGGATCGGAAAACTGTTTTTT
clone size: .; V gene: TRBV7-8; D gene: TRBD1; J gene: TRBJ1-1; CDR3 protein: CASGDRGHTEAFF; CDR3 DNA: TGTGCCAGCGGAGACAGGGGGCATACTGAAGCTTTCTTT
clone size: .; V gene: TRBV6-6; D gene: .; J gene: TRBJ2-1; CDR3 protein: CASSWGEREFF; CDR3 DNA: TGTGCCAGCAGTTGGGGTGAAAGAGAGTTCTTC
clone size: once; V gene: TRBV11-2; D gene: .; J gene: TRBJ1-2; CDR3 protein: CASSFGGRRLGGYTF; CDR3 DNA: TGTGCCAGCAGCTTTGGGGGGCGCCGATTAGGAGGCTACACCTTC
clone size: .; V gene: TRBV11-1; D gene: .; J gene: TRBJ2-7; CDR3 protein: CASSLGISYEQYF; CDR3 DNA: TGTGCCAGCAGCCTAGGCATAAGTTACGAGCAGTACTTC
clone size: .; V gene: TRBV30; D gene: .; J gene: TRBJ2-7; CDR3 protein: CAWSVVYEQYF; CDR3 DNA: TGTGCCTGGAGTGTGGTTTACGAGCAGTACTTC
clone size: few; V gene: TRBV2; D gene: TRBD2; J gene: TRBJ2-7; CDR3 protein: CASSAFLAGAYEQYF; CDR3 DNA: TGTGCCAGCAGTGCTTTTCTAGCGGGAGCCTACGAGCAGTACTTC
clone size: .; V gene: TRBV18; D gene: .; J gene: TRBJ1-1; CDR3 protein: CASSPTGDTEAFF; CDR3 DNA: TGTGCCAGCTCACCAACAGGAGACACTGAAGCTTTCTTT
clone size: once; V gene: TRBV30; D gene: TRBD1; J gene: TRBJ1-2; CDR3 protein: CAWARPDRGLGGYTF; CDR3 DNA: TGTGCCTGGGCCCGACCGGACAGGGGGCTGGGTGGCTACACCTTC
clone size: .; V gene: TRBV19; D gene: .; J gene: TRBJ1-5; CDR3 protein: CASSMIGGWPQHF; CDR3 DNA: TGTGCCAGTAGTATGATAGGGGGGTGGCCCCAGCATTTT
clone size: .; V gene: TRBV6-1; D gene: .; J gene: TRBJ2-5; CDR3 protein: CASSAGGAIQETQYF; CDR3 DNA: TGTGCCAGCAGTGCTGGCGGGGCAATCCAAGAGACCCAGTACTTC
clone size: .; V gene: TRBV15; D gene: TRBD1; J gene: TRBJ2-7; CDR3 protein: CATSRLGQGYEQYF; CDR3 DNA: TGTGCCACCAGCAGACTGGGACAGGGGTACGAGCAGTACTTC